This TCR beta chain derives from a study of T cells in women clearing cervical HPV infection. For the study at large: Case blood drawn at lesion detection; control blood after infection cleared.

TCRdb's table, derived via immunoSEQ multiplex PCR, lists solely in-frame clones and lacks some. This sample's table reports fewer than 35,000 clones. The receptor was isolated from a woman aged 18-69 years with a cervical HPV16 infection that either progressed to CIN3+ or cleared (not recorded which). The specimen was blood buffy coat.

The CDR3 protein is CSASRGGGELYTEAFF. The sequenced part of the CDR3 DNA is TGCAGTGCTAGCCGAGGGGGTGGGGAGTTGTACACTGAA. The rearrangement uses TRBV20-1 and TRBJ1-1; TRBD1 might be the D (6 bases). The read stops 3 residues short of the end of the CDR3; the missing end is completed from the germline J gene. V was cut by 3 bases and J by 3 bases, with 20 bases left in between. This CDR3 is built from 16 residues. CDR1 is DFQATT, CDR2 SNEGSKA, per germline (reference sequence).